These T cell receptor beta chains were read from a single sample in a study of blood T cell repertoires in COVID-19. Assay: immunoSEQ multiplex PCR; the TCRdb copy retains only in-frame clones and omits some. The data contain about 89,000 clones, around 72% of them singletons. Input material: peripheral blood. The receptors derive from a woman aged 80 or older with acute or convalescent COVID-19. Each CDR3 is given with its conserved first and last residue. A D gene is named only where the DNA matches it firmly. For some rows the clone size is stated as once, few or many, or as a class when expanded; others skip it.

>TRBJ1-1|-|TRBV18|-
CASSPPWGQNTEAFF
TGTGCCAGCTCACCACCGTGGGGGCAGAACACTGAAGCTTTCTTT
>TRBJ1-6|-|TRBV5-1|-
CASSRGTSYNSPLHF
TGCGCCAGCAGCCGGGGGACCTCCTATAATTCACCCCTCCACTTT
>TRBJ1-2|few|TRBV5-4|-
CASSPDRDYGYTF
TGTGCCAGCAGCCCGGACAGAGACTATGGCTACACCTTC
>TRBJ1-2|-|TRBV9|-
CASNRGVNYGYTF
TGTGCCAGCAACCGGGGAGTCAACTATGGCTACACCTTC
>TRBJ2-1|few|TRBV2|-
CASRSSVYEQFF
TGTGCCAGCAGGTCTAGTGTGTATGAGCAGTTCTTC
>TRBJ2-5|-|TRBV9|-
CASSVYSGLQETQYF
TGTGCCAGCAGCGTATATAGCGGACTACAAGAGACCCAGTACTTC
>TRBJ1-1|-|TRBV18|-
CASSPRGDTEAFF
TGTGCCAGCTCACCACGGGGGGACACTGAAGCTTTCTTT
>TRBJ2-4|-|TRBV11-2|-
CASSEGEAINIQYF
TGTGCCAGCAGCGAGGGGGAAGCGATAAACATTCAGTACTTC
>TRBJ1-4|-|TRBV3-1/TRBV3-2|-
CASSPNRGWEEKLFF
TGTGCCAGCAGCCCCAATAGGGGCTGGGAAGAAAAACTGTTTTTT
>TRBJ2-7|-|TRBV5-1|-
CASSLDRGSSYEQYF
TGCGCCAGCAGCTTGGACCGGGGGAGCTCCTACGAGCAGTACTTC
>TRBJ2-1|-|TRBV7-2|TRBD1
CASSRDRGVSSYNEQFF
TGTGCCAGCAGCAGGGACAGGGGTGTGAGCTCCTACAATGAGCAGTTCTTC
>TRBJ1-1|many|TRBV7-8|TRBD1
CASSSPDRGSTEAFF
TGTGCCAGCAGCTCACCTGACAGGGGCAGCACTGAAGCTTTCTTT
>TRBJ2-2|once|TRBV7-2|-
CASSPPPTGTGELFF
TGTGCCAGCAGCCCCCCGCCGACGGGGACCGGGGAGCTGTTTTTT
>TRBJ2-1|-|TRBV7-3|TRBD2
CASSLRPGTSDGEQFF
TGTGCCAGCAGCTTACGACCCGGGACTAGCGACGGTGAGCAGTTCTTC
>TRBJ1-2|-|TRBV7-2|-
CASSSYMGGYTF
TGTGCCAGCAGCTCCTACATGGGCGGCTACACCTTC
>TRBJ1-1|-|TRBV5-1|TRBD1
CASSYEDRDEAFF
TGCGCCAGCAGTTACGAGGACAGGGATGAAGCTTTCTTT
>TRBJ1-1|few|TRBV5-1|-
CASSLQGGNTEAFF
TGCGCCAGCAGCTTACAGGGCGGGAACACTGAAGCTTTCTTT
>TRBJ2-5|-|TRBV7-2|-
CASSLSKGSETQYF
TGTGCCAGCAGCTTATCGAAGGGGTCTGAGACCCAGTACTTC
>TRBJ1-1|few|TRBV6-5|-
CACADPREAEAFF
TGTGCCTGCGCGGACCCCAGGGAAGCTGAAGCTTTCTTT
>TRBJ1-6|-|TRBV30|TRBD1
CAWSMAGGSPLHF
TGTGCCTGGAGTATGGCAGGGGGTTCACCCCTCCACTTT
>TRBJ1-3|-|TRBV21-1|-
CASSKGPGPTGNTIYF
TGTGCCAGCAGCAAAGGCCCAGGGCCCACTGGAAACACCATATATTTT
>TRBJ1-4|once|TRBV25-1|-
CASTDWTGEKLFF
TGTGCCAGCACTGATTGGACGGGGGAAAAACTGTTTTTT
>TRBJ2-7|-|TRBV30|-
CAWGGGGRNEQYF
TGTGCCTGGGGGGGTGGGGGCCGGAACGAGCAGTACTTC
>TRBJ2-5|-|TRBV7-2|TRBD2
CASSLGLAGGNQETQYF
TGTGCCAGCAGCTTGGGACTAGCGGGGGGTAACCAAGAGACCCAGTACTTC
>TRBJ1-3|once|TRBV19|TRBD1
CASTRGQGNTIYF
TGTGCCAGTACCCGAGGACAGGGGAACACCATATATTTT
>TRBJ1-1|-|TRBV3-1/TRBV3-2|TRBD1
CASSLTNRGTEAFF
TGTGCCAGCAGCCTCACAAACAGGGGCACTGAAGCTTTCTTT
>TRBJ1-1|-|TRBV3-1/TRBV3-2|-
CASSRDPGVTEAFF
TGTGCCAGCAGCCGTGACCCCGGGGTCACTGAAGCTTTCTTT
>TRBJ1-4|-|TRBV18|TRBD1
CASSPTDRGVATNEKLFF
TGTGCCAGCTCACCCACCGACAGGGGGGTGGCAACTAATGAAAAACTGTTTTTT
>TRBJ2-3|once|TRBV10-2|TRBD2
CATGGGAGVTDTQYF
TGCGCGACTGGCGGGGGGGCCGGAGTTACAGATACGCAGTATTTT
>TRBJ2-7|-|TRBV7-9|-
CASSPQTESYEQYF
TGTGCCAGCAGCCCCCAGACAGAGTCCTACGAGCAGTACTTC
>TRBJ2-1|-|TRBV30|-
CARRPWGLFPYNEQFF
TGTGCCCGCAGGCCCTGGGGCTTATTCCCCTACAATGAGCAGTTCTTC
>TRBJ2-7|-|TRBV7-9|-
CASSFQGYSYEQYF
TGTGCCAGCAGCTTCCAGGGCTACTCCTACGAGCAGTACTTC
>TRBJ2-7|-|TRBV5-3|-
CARGVGTARTYEQYF
TGTGCCAGGGGAGTTGGGACTGCACGAACCTACGAGCAGTACTTC
>TRBJ2-7|-|TRBV5-1|TRBD1
CASSLAETGDLYEQYF
TGCGCCAGCAGCTTGGCCGAGACAGGGGATCTATACGAGCAGTACTTC
>TRBJ1-5|-|TRBV19|-
CASSLQGPRSQPQHF
TGTGCCAGTAGTCTACAGGGACCTAGGAGTCAGCCCCAGCATTTT
>TRBJ2-1|-|TRBV7-6|TRBD2
CASSLFGTRLVF
TGTGCCAGCAGCTTATTCGGGACTAGACTGGTCTTC
>TRBJ2-7|few|TRBV7-2|TRBD2
CASSLEHGGGIEQYF
TGTGCCAGCAGCTTAGAGCATGGCGGGGGAATAGAGCAGTACTTC
>TRBJ2-1|few|TRBV7-9|-
CASSSQGRVTNEQFF
TGTGCCAGCAGCTCGCAGGGTCGTGTTACCAATGAGCAGTTCTTC
>TRBJ1-2|-|TRBV7-2|-
CASSRDLLF
TGTGCCAGCAGCCGGGACTTACTTTTC
>TRBJ2-7|-|TRBV15|TRBD1
CATSRGGTGSHEQYF
TGTGCCACCAGCAGAGGCGGGACAGGGTCCCACGAGCAGTACTTC
>TRBJ1-1|-|TRBV2|-
CASSEGGEAEAFF
TGTGCCAGCAGTGAAGGCGGCGAGGCTGAAGCTTTCTTT